The 12 T cell receptor beta chains listed next were all sequenced from one sample in a study of post-analysis software for immune sequencing data. The authors incorporated unique molecular identifiers into the TCR beta cDNA libraries. From the PCR reads, TCRdb called clonotypes with MiXCR, one entry per CDR3 protein. The table records hundreds of thousands of distinct CDR3 sequences, roughly half of them present only once. No antigen is known for these receptors. Overall study results and limits: Five or six TRBV segments, TRBV5-6, TRBV5-1 and TRBV20-1 among them, were found more frequent in patients than controls.

Sequenced: blood. The receptor source for this set is a girl aged 5 to 17 with multiple sclerosis.

This chain uses TRBV9 with TRBJ2-6; D might be TRBD1 (7 bases). Deletions cut 10 bases from V and 0 bases from J, with 20 bases between. The CDR3 is 17 residues long. CDR1 is SGDLS and CDR2 is YYNGEE in the germline V gene. CDR3 coding DNA: TGTGCCCGCCCGCACCAGGGGGACTGCTCTGGGGCCAACGTCCTGACTTTC. This encodes CARPHQGDCSGANVLTF.

This chain links TRBV5-6 with TRBJ2-3; TRBD1 aligns across 9 bases. The length of the CDR3 is 15 residues. The germline V gene encodes CDR1 SGHDT and CDR2 YYEEEE. V lost 6 bases, J lost 3 bases, and 8 bases stayed unmatched. CDR3 region: CASNTGGAGTDTQYF. The CDR3 DNA is TGTGCCAGCAACACAGGGGGCGCAGGTACAGATACGCAGTATTTT.

This sequence joins TRBV7-9 and TRBJ1-2, with a possible D match to TRBD1 (5 bases). Germline V gene sequence: CDR1 SEHNR, CDR2 FQNEAQ (reference sequence). Trimming shortened V by 6 bases and J by 3 bases, and 17 bases separated the two germline ends. The CDR3 covers 15 residues. This CDR3 reads CASRIHRDADYGYTF. The CDR3, as DNA: TGTGCCAGCAGGATCCATCGGGACGCCGACTATGGCTACACCTTC.

As to this clonotype: At one boundary the junction diverges from the germline segment, which might be a read error. J is TRBJ2-4 and V is TRBV12-3 or TRBV12-4; D tentatively reads TRBD1 or TRBD2 (5 bases each). Near its end, the DNA agrees better with TRBJ2-7, so the J call may be wrong. This CDR3 has 12 amino acids. CDR3 in amino acids: CVSSRDVGEQYF. CDR3 bases: TGTGTCAGCAGTAGGGACGTAGGCGAGCAGTACTTC.

V gene TRBV6-5 combines with J gene TRBJ2-7; 9 bases match TRBD1. The V gene end was trimmed by 7 bases and the J gene end by 2 bases; junction bases not matched to a gene: 12. This CDR3 contains 16 residues. Germline CDR1 MNHEY, CDR2 SVGAGI. CDR3 sequence (DNA): TGTGCCAGCACCAAACAGGGGGCGAATTCCCCCTACGAGCAGTACTTC. Its protein product is CASTKQGANSPYEQYF.

This clonotype has a single count. The chain carries TRBV7-9 and TRBJ2-7, with 7 bases matching TRBD1. From germline, CDR1 is SEHNR and CDR2 FQNEAQ (reference sequence). With 8 bases clipped from V and 3 bases from J, the junction kept 7 bases outside the gene matches. The CDR3 has 13 residues. The CDR3: CASGYRGNYEQYF. CDR3 sequence (DNA): TGTGCCAGCGGTTACAGGGGAAACTACGAGCAGTACTTC.

The chain links TRBV5-1 to TRBJ2-1; 15 bases map to TRBD2. With 4 bases clipped from V and 7 bases from J, the junction kept 12 bases outside the gene matches. Looked up from germline, CDR1 is SGHRS and CDR2 is YFSETQ. The CDR3 runs to 18 residues. CDR3: CASSRGLAGGGFSNEQFF. The DNA for the CDR3 is TGCGCCAGCAGCAGGGGACTAGCGGGAGGTGGGTTTTCGAATGAGCAGTTCTTC.

Only one count was recorded for this clonotype. The genes are TRBV7-8 and TRBJ1-1; the D gene is possibly TRBD1 (5 bases). Looked up from germline, CDR1 is SGHVS and CDR2 is FQNEAQ. Trimming pared 6 bases from V and 4 bases from J, leaving 18 bases between. The CDR3 loop spans 15 amino acids. The CDR3 bases are TGTGCCAGCAGTGGAGCCAGGGTCGCTGGCACTGAAGCTTTCTTT. This sequence encodes CASSGARVAGTEAFF.

The genes are TRBV19 and TRBJ2-3, with D possibly matching TRBD1 (5 bases). This CDR3 is built from 16 residues. CDR1 LNHDA and CDR2 SQIVND come from the germline V gene (reference sequence). Trimming cost V 5 bases and J 4 bases, with 19 bases left between them. CDR3 protein: CASSPEDTALADTQYF. The CDR3 DNA sequence: TGTGCCAGTAGTCCAGAGGACACCGCCCTCGCAGATACGCAGTATTTT.

This clonotype was seen more than once but under ten times. The chain links TRBV6-6 to TRBJ2-5; weak D call: TRBD1 (5 bases). Trimming cost V 8 bases and J 1 base, with 11 bases left between them. Germline CDR1 is MNHNY and CDR2 is SVGAGI (reference sequence). This CDR3 has 13 residues. CDR3 residues: CASAYRSQETQYF. In DNA, the CDR3 is TGTGCCAGCGCATACAGGTCCCAAGAGACCCAGTACTTC.

This sequence joins TRBV29-1 and TRBJ2-1; TRBD2 agrees at 8 bases. Germline lookup yields CDR1 SQVTM and CDR2 ANQGSEA. The CDR3 has 14 amino acids. V dropped 2 bases and J dropped 4; count of bases not matched to a gene: 4. The CDR3 DNA reads as TGCAGCGTTGAAAGCGGGAGCTGGTACAATGAGCAGTTCTTC. Its protein is CSVESGSWYNEQFF.

V is TRBV5-1 and J is TRBJ1-1, with 10 bases identical to TRBD1. The CDR3 covers 15 residues. Trimming cost V 4 bases and J 2 bases; bases outside gene matches: 5. The germline CDR1 and CDR2 sequences are SGHRS and YFSETQ. CDR3 protein: CASSARQGANTEAFF. CDR3 sequence (DNA): TGCGCCAGCAGCGCCCGACAGGGGGCCAACACTGAAGCTTTCTTT.